These 4 T cell receptor beta chains were all obtained from the same sample, sequenced in a study of blood T cell repertoires in COVID-19 (dated by TCRdb to 2020 to 2022). Preparation of the library involved the immunoSEQ multiplex PCR assay. TCRdb took this table from immuneACCESS and kept in-frame rearrangements with V and J called. Such tables lack part of the clones; where checked against another copy, unresolved V genes explain under half of the gap, and the rest is unexplained. The sample table records about 140,000 clones; more than 65% of these occur just once. About 3.9% of the sample is held by the ten biggest clonotypes. The sequenced sample consisted of peripheral blood. The receptors derive from a man aged 55 to 70 with acute or convalescent COVID-19.

J is TRBJ2-3 and V is TRBV25-1; D gene unclear. Germline loops: CDR1 MGHDK, CDR2 SYGVNS. CDR3 size: 12 residues. V lost 2 bases to trimming and J lost 6 bases, with 6 bases between them. CDR3 bases: TGTGCCAGCAGTGAAACTAAGGATACGCAGTATTTT. Its protein is CASSETKDTQYF.

The chain recombines TRBV7-2 with TRBJ2-1; a weak D match, TRBD2 (5 bases). V shed 7 bases and J shed 6 bases, with 13 bases lying between them. CDR1 is SGHTA and CDR2 is FQGNSA in the germline V gene. The CDR3 runs to 13 residues. CDR3 loop: CASKAGPANEQFF. CDR3 nucleotides: TGTGCCAGCAAGGCGGGCCCAGCCAATGAGCAGTTCTTC. The full variable domain, with the rest looked up from reference TRBV7-2 and TRBJ2-1, is GAGVSQSPSNKVTEKGKDVELRCDPISGHTALYWYRQSLGQGLEFLIYFQGNSAPDKSGLPSDRFSAERTGGSVSTLTIQRTQQEDSAVYLCASKAGPANEQFFGPGTRLTVL.

V and J are TRBV6-5 and TRBJ2-7, with D possibly matching TRBD2 (5 bases). V was pared by 4 bases and J by 2 bases, with 9 bases between. Germline CDR1 reads MNHEY; CDR2 reads SVGAGI. CDR3 size: 13 residues. CDR3 loop: CASSLDFTYEQYF. CDR3 sequence (DNA): TGTGCCAGCAGTTTGGACTTTACCTACGAGCAGTACTTC.

At least ten counts were recorded for this clone. The chain is built from TRBV5-1 and TRBJ2-7; D possibly corresponds to TRBD1 (6 bases). Germline values: CDR1 SGHRS, CDR2 YFSETQ. This CDR3 is 12 amino acids long. Trimming stripped 1 base from V and 6 bases from J, with 8 bases between. The CDR3: CASSLTGREQYF. Here the CDR3 DNA reads TGCGCCAGCAGCTTGACAGGGCGCGAGCAGTACTTC.